This T cell receptor (beta chain) was recovered during a study of blood T cells in healthy people across ages. PCR was performed a second time for roughly 7 to 12 cycles using a sample-barcoded 5' primer and a J-beta primer mix. TCRdb fed the 5' RACE reads into MiXCR, producing one record per CDR3 protein. The data show roughly 900,000 distinct CDR3 sequences, more than 25% seen once. This clonotype occurred many times. CDR3 length: 13 amino acids. CDR1 is KGHSH, CDR2 LQKENI, per germline. The V end was cut by 5 bases, the J end by 7 bases, with 12 bases between. The chain carries TRBV18 and TRBJ2-4; maybe TRBD1 (6 bases). The sample consisted of blood. The origin of this receptor is a woman of 80 years or more in good health. The chain's CDR3 is CASSIYGQNIQYF. The CDR3 DNA reads as TGTGCCAGCTCAATATATGGACAGAACATTCAGTACTTC.